The present T cell receptor beta chain was sequenced within a study of cytomegalovirus exposure and HLA in healthy donors. Regarding this clone: Its antigen is still unknown.

Study conclusions and caveats: Later work found that TCR association rates differed between HLA loci; DRB1 had the most and HLA-C the fewest. The analysis excluded some indistinguishable V segments, including TRBV6-2 and TRBV6-3. Among TCR beta chains of equal frequency, HLA-associated ones were more clonally expanded in a later analysis.

PCR used 60 Vbeta primers and 13 Jbeta primers. Original methodology: Counted up in a later analysis, unique TCR beta chains came to some 72 million, with around 11 million shared. Here immunoSEQ multiplex PCR was the method, and the copy in TCRdb shows in-frame clones only, minus some. V and J calls and clone size are those listed in that table; D and trimming were worked out from the DNA. The profile shows 200,000 or so clones, 65% to 85% of them singletons. CDR1 and CDR2 (germline): SNHLY, FYNNEI. The J segment lost 5 bases and the V segment lost 7 bases, leaving 8 bases of the junction unmatched. The CDR3 length is 15 residues.

The TCR comes from a man aged 45-60 years in good health and CMV-seronegative. Sequenced material: PBMCs. The rearrangement uses TRBV2 and TRBJ2-2; 9 bases fit TRBD2. DNA of the CDR3: TGTGCCAGCAATAAAGGGCTAGCGGGAACCGGGGAGCTGTTTTTT. This encodes CASNKGLAGTGELFF.